The clone carrying this T cell receptor beta chain was seen many times. What it recognizes is unknown. This entry belongs to a study of T cells in Graves' hyperthyroidism and ophthalmopathy. Study-level points and caveats: Separation of ophthalmopathy from stable hyperthyroidism was achieved by a 13 V-J model. Most expanded thyroid clonotypes above 0.001 recurred in blood.

Fresh peripheral blood, about 10 ml of it, supplied the PBMCs. Amplified regions were TCR beta CDR3 sequences from RNA transcripts. Researchers ran a first-round RT-PCR on the TCR CDR3 using the HTBI primer set. One entry per CDR3 protein results from TCRdb running MiXCR on the multiplex PCR reads. The table includes 490,000 or so distinct CDR3 sequences, around 20% detected once. This receptor was taken from a man aged 40-49 years with Graves' ophthalmopathy. The sample comprised blood.

The chain's CDR3 is CASSPGRENEQFF. The DNA for the CDR3 is TGTGCCAGCAGCCCGGGACGGGAGAATGAGCAGTTCTTC. J is TRBJ2-1 and V is TRBV7-3; TRBD2 might be the D (6 bases). Trimming removed 5 bases at V and 7 bases at J, with 12 bases between. Germline V gene data show CDR1 as SGHTA and CDR2 as FQGTGA. This CDR3 is 13 amino acids long.